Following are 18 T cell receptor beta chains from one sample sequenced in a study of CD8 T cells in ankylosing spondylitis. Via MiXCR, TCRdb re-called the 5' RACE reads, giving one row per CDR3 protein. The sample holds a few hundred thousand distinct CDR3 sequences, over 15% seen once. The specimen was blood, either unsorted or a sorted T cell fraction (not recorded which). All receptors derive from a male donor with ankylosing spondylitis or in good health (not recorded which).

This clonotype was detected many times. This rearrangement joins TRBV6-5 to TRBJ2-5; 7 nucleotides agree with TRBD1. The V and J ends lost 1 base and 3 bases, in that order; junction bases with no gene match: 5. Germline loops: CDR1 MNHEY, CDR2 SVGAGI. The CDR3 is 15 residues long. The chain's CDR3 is CASSYYLGTEETQYF. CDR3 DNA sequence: TGTGCCAGCAGTTACTACCTAGGGACAGAAGAGACCCAGTACTTC.

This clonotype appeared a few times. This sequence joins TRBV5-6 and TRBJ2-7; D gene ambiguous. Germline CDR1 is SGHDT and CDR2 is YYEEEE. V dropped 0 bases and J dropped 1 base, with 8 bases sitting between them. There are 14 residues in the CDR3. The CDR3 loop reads CASSLVRASYEQYF. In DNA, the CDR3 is TGTGCCAGCAGCTTGGTCCGGGCTTCCTACGAGCAGTACTTC.

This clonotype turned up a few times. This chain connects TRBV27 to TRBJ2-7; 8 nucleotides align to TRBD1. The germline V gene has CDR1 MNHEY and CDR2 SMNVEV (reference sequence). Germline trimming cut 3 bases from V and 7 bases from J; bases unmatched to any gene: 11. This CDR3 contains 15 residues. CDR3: CASSFGQGWGWEQYF. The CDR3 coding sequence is TGTGCCAGCAGTTTCGGACAGGGTTGGGGTTGGGAGCAGTACTTC.

CDR3 nucleotide sequence: TGTGCCAGTAGTATCAGCGGGGACTCCTACGAGCAGTACTTC. Amino acid sequence: CASSISGDSYEQYF. This sequence joins TRBV19 and TRBJ2-7; 7 bases are shared with TRBD2. The junction had 2 bases not matched to a gene; V was cut back by 3 bases and J by 0 bases. Germline V gene sequence: CDR1 LNHDA, CDR2 SQIVND (reference sequence). The CDR3 sequence is 14 residues long. The complete variable domain, with remaining parts taken from reference TRBV19 and TRBJ2-7, reads DGGITQSPKYLFRKEGQNVTLSCEQNLNHDAMYWYRQDPGQGLRLIYYSQIVNDFQKGDIAEGYSVSREKKESFPLTVTSAQKNPTAFYLCASSISGDSYEQYFGPGTRLTVT.

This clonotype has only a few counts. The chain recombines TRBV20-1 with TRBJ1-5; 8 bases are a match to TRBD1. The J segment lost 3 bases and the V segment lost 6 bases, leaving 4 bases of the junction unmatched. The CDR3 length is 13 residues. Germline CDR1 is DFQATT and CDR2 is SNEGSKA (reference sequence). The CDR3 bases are TGCAGTGCCAAGGACAGGGTCAATCAGCCCCAGCATTTT. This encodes CSAKDRVNQPQHF.

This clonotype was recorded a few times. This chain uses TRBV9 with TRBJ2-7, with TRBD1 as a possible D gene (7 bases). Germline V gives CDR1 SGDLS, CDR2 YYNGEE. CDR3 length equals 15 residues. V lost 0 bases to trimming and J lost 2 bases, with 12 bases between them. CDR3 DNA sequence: TGTGCCAGCAGCGTAGGGGGGGACAGTACCTACGAGCAGTACTTC. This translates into CASSVGGDSTYEQYF.

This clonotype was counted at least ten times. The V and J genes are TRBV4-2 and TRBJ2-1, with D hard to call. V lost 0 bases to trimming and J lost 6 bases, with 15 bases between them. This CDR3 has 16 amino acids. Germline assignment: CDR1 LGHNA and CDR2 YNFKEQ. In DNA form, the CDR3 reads TGTGCCAGCAGCCAAGACAGGCAGACAACCCCCAATGAGCAGTTCTTC. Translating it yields CASSQDRQTTPNEQFF.

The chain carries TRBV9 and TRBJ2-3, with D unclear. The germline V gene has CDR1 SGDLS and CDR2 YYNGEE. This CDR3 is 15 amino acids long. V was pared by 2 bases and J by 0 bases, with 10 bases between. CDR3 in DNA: TGTGCCAGCAGCGTTTCCGGCGTTAGCACAGATACGCAGTATTTT. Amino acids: CASSVSGVSTDTQYF.

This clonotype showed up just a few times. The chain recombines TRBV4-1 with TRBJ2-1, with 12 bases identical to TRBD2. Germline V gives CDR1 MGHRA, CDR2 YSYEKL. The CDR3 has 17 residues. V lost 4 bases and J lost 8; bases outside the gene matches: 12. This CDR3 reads CASSLSPASGRGYEQFF. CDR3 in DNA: TGCGCCAGCAGCCTCTCCCCGGCTAGCGGGAGGGGATATGAGCAGTTCTTC.

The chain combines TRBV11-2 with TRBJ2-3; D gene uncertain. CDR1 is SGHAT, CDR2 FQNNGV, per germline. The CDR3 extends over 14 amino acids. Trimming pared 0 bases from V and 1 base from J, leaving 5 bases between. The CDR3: CASSLDLGTDTQYF. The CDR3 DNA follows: TGTGCCAGCAGCTTAGATCTGGGCACAGATACGCAGTATTTT.

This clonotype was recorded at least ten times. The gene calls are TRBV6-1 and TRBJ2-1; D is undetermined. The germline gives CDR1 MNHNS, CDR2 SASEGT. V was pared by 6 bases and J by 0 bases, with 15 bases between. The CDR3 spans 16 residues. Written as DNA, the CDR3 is TGTGCCAGCAGCCTCTCGGCCGAAAGCTCCTACAATGAGCAGTTCTTC. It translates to CASSLSAESSYNEQFF.

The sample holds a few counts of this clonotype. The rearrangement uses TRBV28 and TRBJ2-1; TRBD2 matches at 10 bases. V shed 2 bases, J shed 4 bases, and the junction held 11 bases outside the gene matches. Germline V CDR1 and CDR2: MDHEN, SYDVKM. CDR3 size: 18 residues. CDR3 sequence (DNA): TGTGCCAGCAGTTTAATGCCAGCGGGAGGGCCAAGTTACAATGAGCAGTTCTTC. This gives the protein CASSLMPAGGPSYNEQFF.

CDR3 sequence (DNA): TGTGCCAGCAGTGAAGCGCAAGGTACAGGGACAGATACGCAGTATTTT. Translation gives CASSEAQGTGTDTQYF. This rearrangement joins TRBV2 to TRBJ2-3, with a tentative D call TRBD1 (6 bases). The CDR3 contains 16 residues. The V gene lost 0 bases and the J gene lost 3 bases, with 13 bases spanning the gap. CDR1 and CDR2 (germline): SNHLY, FYNNEI.

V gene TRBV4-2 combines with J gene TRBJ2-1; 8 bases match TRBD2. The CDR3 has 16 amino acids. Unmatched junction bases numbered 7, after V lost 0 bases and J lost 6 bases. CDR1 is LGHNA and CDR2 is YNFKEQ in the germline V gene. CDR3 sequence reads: CASSQDRASGPNEQFF. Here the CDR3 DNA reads TGTGCCAGCAGCCAAGATAGGGCTAGCGGGCCCAATGAGCAGTTCTTC.

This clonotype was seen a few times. CDR3 DNA: TGCGCCAGCAGCCAAGACGGGTATTCCTACGAGCAGTACTTC. Protein sequence: CASSQDGYSYEQYF. V gene TRBV4-3 combines with J gene TRBJ2-7, with unresolved D. There are 14 residues in the CDR3. The V end was cut by 0 bases, the J end by 1 base, with 7 bases between. From germline, CDR1 is LGHNA and CDR2 YSLEER.

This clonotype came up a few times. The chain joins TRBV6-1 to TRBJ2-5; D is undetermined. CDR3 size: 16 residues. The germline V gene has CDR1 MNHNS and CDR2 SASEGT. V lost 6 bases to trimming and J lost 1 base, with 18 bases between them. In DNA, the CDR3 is TGTGCCAGCAGGAGGACGGGCGGAAGATCCCAAGAGACCCAGTACTTC. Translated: CASRRTGGRSQETQYF.

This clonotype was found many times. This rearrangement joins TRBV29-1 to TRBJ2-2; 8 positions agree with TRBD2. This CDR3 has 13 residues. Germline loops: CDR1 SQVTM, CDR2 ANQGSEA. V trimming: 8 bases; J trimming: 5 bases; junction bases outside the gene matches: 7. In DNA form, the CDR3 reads TGCAGCATACTAGCGGAGGGGACCGGGGAGCTGTTTTTT. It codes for CSILAEGTGELFF.

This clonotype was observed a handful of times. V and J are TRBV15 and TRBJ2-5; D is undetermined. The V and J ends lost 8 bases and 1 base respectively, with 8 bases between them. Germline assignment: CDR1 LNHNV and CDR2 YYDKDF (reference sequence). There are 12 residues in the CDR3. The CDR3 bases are TGTGCCACCCCCGGGCCCCAAGAGACCCAGTACTTC. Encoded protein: CATPGPQETQYF.